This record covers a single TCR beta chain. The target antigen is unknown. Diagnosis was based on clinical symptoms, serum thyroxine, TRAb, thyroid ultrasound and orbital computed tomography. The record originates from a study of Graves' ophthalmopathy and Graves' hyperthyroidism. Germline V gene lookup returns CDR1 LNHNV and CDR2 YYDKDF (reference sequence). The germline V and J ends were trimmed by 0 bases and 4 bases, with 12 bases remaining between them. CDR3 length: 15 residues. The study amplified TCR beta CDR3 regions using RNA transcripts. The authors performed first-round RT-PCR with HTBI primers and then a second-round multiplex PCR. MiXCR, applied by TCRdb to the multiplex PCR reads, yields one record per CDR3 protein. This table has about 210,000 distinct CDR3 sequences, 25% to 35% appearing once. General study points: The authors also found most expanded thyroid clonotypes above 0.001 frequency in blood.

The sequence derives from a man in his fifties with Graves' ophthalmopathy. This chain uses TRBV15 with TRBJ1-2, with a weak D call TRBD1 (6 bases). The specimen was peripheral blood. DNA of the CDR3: TGTGCCACCAGCAGAGATCACGGACAGAGCTATGGCTACACCTTC. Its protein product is CATSRDHGQSYGYTF.